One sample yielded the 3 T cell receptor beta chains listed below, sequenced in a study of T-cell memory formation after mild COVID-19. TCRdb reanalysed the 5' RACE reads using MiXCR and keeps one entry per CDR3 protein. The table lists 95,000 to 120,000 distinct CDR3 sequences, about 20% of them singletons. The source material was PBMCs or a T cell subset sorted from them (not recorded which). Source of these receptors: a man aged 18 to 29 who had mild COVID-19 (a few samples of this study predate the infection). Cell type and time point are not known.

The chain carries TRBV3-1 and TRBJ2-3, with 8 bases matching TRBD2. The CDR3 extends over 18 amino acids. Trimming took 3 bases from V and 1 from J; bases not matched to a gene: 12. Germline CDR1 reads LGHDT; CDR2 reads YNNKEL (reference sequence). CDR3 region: CASSQTPGGPGGTDTQYF. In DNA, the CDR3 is TGTGCCAGCAGCCAGACTCCGGGGGGGCCGGGCGGCACAGATACGCAGTATTTT.

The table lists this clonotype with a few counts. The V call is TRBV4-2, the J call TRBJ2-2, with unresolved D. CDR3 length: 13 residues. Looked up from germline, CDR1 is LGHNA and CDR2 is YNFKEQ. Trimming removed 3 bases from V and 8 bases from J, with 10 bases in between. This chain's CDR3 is CASSQVLEGELFF. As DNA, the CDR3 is TGTGCCAGCAGCCAGGTCCTCGAAGGGGAGCTGTTTTTT.

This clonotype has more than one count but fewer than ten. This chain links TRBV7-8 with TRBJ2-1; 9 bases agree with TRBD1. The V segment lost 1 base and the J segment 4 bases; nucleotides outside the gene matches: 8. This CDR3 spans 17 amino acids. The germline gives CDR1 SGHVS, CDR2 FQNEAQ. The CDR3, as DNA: TGTGCCAGCAGCTTAGGGGTCGGGACAGGGACATACAATGAGCAGTTCTTC. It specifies CASSLGVGTGTYNEQFF.